This T cell receptor beta chain is drawn from a study of shared clonotypes between healthy human individuals. Trimming at V came to 5 bases and at J to 8 bases, leaving 10 bases not matched to a gene. Germline-derived CDR1 and CDR2 are SNHLY and FYNNEI. The CDR3 has 15 residues. Recent acute infections and vaccinations were absent in the healthy HIV-negative adult donors. The donors, all of them Caucasian adults, lived in Nashville, Tennessee. This clone was recorded many times. Measured with immunoSEQ multiplex PCR; TCRdb has only the in-frame clones, and not every one. The sample consists of approximately 1,000,000 clones, about 80% of them appearing once.

The sample consisted of memory CD4+ T cells from PBMCs. As to subset: CD45RA-negative fraction. The receptor was derived from a man in his late teens or twenties in good health. Some clones in this sample may be carry-over from other donors' samples. J is TRBJ2-1 and V is TRBV2; 9 nucleotides align to TRBD2. CDR3 sequence: CASSWDAGGLYEQFF. DNA for the CDR3: TGTGCCAGCAGTTGGGACGCGGGAGGGTTGTATGAGCAGTTCTTC.